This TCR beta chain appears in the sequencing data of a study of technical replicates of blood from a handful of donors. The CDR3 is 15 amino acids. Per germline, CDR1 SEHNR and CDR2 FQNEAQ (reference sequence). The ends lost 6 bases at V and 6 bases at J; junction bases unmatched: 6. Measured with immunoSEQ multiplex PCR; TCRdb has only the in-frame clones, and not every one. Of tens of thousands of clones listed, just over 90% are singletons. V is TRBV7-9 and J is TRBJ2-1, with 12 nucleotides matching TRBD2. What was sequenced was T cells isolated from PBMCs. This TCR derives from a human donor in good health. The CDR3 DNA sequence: TGTGCCAGCAGGCTAGCGGGAGGGCCCGGCAATGAGCAGTTCTTC. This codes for CASRLAGGPGNEQFF.